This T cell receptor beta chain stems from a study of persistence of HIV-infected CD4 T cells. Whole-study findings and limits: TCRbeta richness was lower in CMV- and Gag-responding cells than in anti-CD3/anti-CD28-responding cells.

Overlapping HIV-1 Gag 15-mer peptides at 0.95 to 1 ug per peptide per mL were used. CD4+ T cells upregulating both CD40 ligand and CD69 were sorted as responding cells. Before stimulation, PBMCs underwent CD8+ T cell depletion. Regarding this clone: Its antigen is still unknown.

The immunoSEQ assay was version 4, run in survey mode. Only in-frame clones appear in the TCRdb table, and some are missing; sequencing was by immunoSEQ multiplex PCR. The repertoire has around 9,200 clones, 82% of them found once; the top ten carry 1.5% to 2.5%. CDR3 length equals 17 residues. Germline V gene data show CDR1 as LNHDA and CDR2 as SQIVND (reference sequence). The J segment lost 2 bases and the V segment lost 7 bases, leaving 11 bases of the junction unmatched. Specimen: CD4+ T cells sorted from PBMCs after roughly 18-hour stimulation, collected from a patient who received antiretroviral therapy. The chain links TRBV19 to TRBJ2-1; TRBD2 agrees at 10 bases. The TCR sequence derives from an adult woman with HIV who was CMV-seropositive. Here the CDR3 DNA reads TGTGCCAGTACGTCGGTGTTTAGCGGGGGGACCTACAATGAGCAGTTCTTC. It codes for CASTSVFSGGTYNEQFF.